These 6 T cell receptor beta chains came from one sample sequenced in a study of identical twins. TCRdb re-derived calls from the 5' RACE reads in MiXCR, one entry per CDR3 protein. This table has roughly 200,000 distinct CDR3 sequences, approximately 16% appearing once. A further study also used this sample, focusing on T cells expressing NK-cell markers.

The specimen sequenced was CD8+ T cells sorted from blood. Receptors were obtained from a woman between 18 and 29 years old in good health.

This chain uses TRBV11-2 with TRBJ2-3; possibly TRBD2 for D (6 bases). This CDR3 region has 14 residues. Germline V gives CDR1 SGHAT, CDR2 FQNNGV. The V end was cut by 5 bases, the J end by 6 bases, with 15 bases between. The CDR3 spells CASSLLGSWDTQYF. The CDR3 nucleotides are TGTGCCAGCAGCCTCCTCGGGAGTTGGGATACGCAGTATTTT.

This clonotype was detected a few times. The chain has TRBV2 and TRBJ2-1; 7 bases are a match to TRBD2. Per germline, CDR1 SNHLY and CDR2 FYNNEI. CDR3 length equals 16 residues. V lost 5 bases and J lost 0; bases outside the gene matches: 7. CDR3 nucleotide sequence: TGTGCCAGCAGTACCTTGCGGGGGACCTCCTACAATGAGCAGTTCTTC. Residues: CASSTLRGTSYNEQFF. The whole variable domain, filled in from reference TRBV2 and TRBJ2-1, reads EPEVTQTPSHQVTQMGQEVILRCVPISNHLYFYWYRQILGQKVEFLVSFYNNEISEKSEIFDDQFSVERPDGSNFTLKIRSTKLEDSAMYFCASSTLRGTSYNEQFFGPGTRLTVL.

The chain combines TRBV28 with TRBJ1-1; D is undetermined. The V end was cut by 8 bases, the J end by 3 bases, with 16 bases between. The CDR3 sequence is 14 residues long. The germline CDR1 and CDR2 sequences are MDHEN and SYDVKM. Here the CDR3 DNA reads TGTGCCAGCTGGGTCCCTAGGCAGGACACTGAAGCTTTCTTT. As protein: CASWVPRQDTEAFF.

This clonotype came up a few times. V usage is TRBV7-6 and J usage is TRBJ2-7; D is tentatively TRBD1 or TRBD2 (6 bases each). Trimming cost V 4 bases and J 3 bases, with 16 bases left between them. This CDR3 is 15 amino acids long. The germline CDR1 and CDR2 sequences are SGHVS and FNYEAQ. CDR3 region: CASSSGGGPNYEQYF. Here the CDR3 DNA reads TGTGCCAGCAGCTCCGGGGGCGGACCGAACTACGAGCAGTACTTC.

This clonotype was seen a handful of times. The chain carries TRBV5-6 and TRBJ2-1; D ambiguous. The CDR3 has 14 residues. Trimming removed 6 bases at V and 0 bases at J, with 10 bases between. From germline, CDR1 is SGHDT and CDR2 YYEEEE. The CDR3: CASNLQSSYNEQFF. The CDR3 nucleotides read TGTGCCAGCAACCTACAGAGCTCCTACAATGAGCAGTTCTTC.

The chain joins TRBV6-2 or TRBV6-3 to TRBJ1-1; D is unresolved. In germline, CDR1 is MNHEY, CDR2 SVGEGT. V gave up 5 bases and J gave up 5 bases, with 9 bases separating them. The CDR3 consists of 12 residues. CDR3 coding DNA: TGTGCCAGCAGTGCCTCACTGACTGAAGCTTTCTTT. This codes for CASSASLTEAFF.